The rows below give T cell receptor beta chains drawn from one sample of a study of shared clonotypes between healthy human individuals. The data were produced by immunoSEQ multiplex PCR, yet TCRdb's version contains in-frame clones alone and is incomplete. The table lists approximately 530,000 clones, 95% to 97% of them singletons, with about 0.054% in the top ten. Specimen: naive CD4+ T cells sorted from blood. The receptor source for this set is a woman under 40 in good health. The CDR3 runs from the conserved cysteine through the conserved F or W. A D gene is named only where the DNA matches it firmly. The listing skips clone size in some rows; elsewhere it reads once, few, many or a size class.

TRBJ1-2 . TRBD1 TRBV6-6 TGTGCCAGCAGTTACCGACAGGGAGCGAACTATGGCTACACCTTC CASSYRQGANYGYTF
TRBJ2-7 . TRBD2 TRBV27 TGTGCCAGCAGCCCACGGCCTAGCGGGAGAACCTACGAGCAGTACTTC CASSPRPSGRTYEQYF
TRBJ1-1 . . TRBV20-1 TGCAGTGGCAGGGAAACTGAAGCTTTCTTT CSGRETEAFF
TRBJ2-7 once TRBD1 TRBV28 TGTGCCAGCAGTGGTGATTTCGGGACAGGGCTTCTCGAGCAGTACTTC CASSGDFGTGLLEQYF
TRBJ2-2 . . TRBV20-1 TGCAGTGCTAGAGGTTCCGGGGAGCTGTTTTTT CSARGSGELFF
TRBJ2-7 . TRBD1 TRBV5-4 TGTGCCAGCAGCTCCGGACAGGGCTCCTACGAGCAGTACTTC CASSSGQGSYEQYF
TRBJ2-7 once . TRBV18 TGTGCCAGCTCACCACTGGACAGTCTCTACGAGCAGTACTTC CASSPLDSLYEQYF
TRBJ2-3 . TRBD2 TRBV28 TGTGCCAGCAGTTTACCCATTAGTGCGGGAGGGACAGATACGCAGTATTTT CASSLPISAGGTDTQYF
TRBJ1-2 once . TRBV28 TGTGCCAGCAGTTTATTTTGGGGGGCGGGTTATGGCTACACCTTC CASSLFWGAGYGYTF
TRBJ2-1 . . TRBV5-1 TGCGCCAGCAGCAGCGGGGGACAGGCGATCCCACCCTACAATGAGCAGTTCTTC CASSSGGQAIPPYNEQFF
TRBJ1-3 . . TRBV28 TGTGCCAGCAGTCTTCGAGGAGCTGGAAACACCATATATTTT CASSLRGAGNTIYF
TRBJ2-7 . . TRBV28 TGTGCCAGCAGTTTAAGTCCAGTCTACGAGCAGTACTTC CASSLSPVYEQYF
TRBJ1-1 . . TRBV4-1 TGCGCCAGCAGCCAAACCGGGACGATTGAGAGGAAAGCTTTCTTT CASSQTGTIERKAFF
TRBJ2-1 . TRBD2 TRBV5-1 TGCGCCAGCAGCCTCGAATTTAGCGGGAGTCCCTACAATGAGCAGTTCTTC CASSLEFSGSPYNEQFF
TRBJ2-2 . . TRBV4-2 TGTGCCAGCAGCCAAGATCCGTCTCTTTCCACCGGGGAGCTGTTTTTT CASSQDPSLSTGELFF
TRBJ1-2 . . TRBV6-1 TGTGCCAGCAGTGTATTCTCTTTGGCGGGCTACACCTTC CASSVFSLAGYTF
TRBJ2-5 . TRBD2 TRBV28 TGTGCCAGCAACGAAGTGGGACTAGCGGGAAGCCAAGAGACCCAGTACTTC CASNEVGLAGSQETQYF
TRBJ2-1 . TRBD2 TRBV28 TGTGCCAGCAGTTGTTACAGCGGGAGGGCCATTGATGAGCAGTTCTTC CASSCYSGRAIDEQFF
TRBJ2-7 . TRBD2 TRBV11-3 TGTGCCAGCAGCTTGGGACTAGGAGCCTACGAGCAGTACTTC CASSLGLGAYEQYF
TRBJ1-4 . . TRBV2 TGTGCCAGCATTCGGACAGATCAAATAGGGGAAAAACTGTTTTTT CASIRTDQIGEKLFF
TRBJ2-7 . TRBD2 TRBV28 TGTGCCAGCAGTTTAGGACTAGCGGGCGGCTACGAGCAGTACTTC CASSLGLAGGYEQYF
TRBJ2-7 . . TRBV9 TGTGCCAGCAGCTCCAGGGGACTTTCCTACGAGCAGTACTTC CASSSRGLSYEQYF
TRBJ2-7 . . TRBV13 TGTGCCAGCAGCAGCTGGGGGCGGGATATCTACGAGCAGTACTTC CASSSWGRDIYEQYF
TRBJ2-3 . TRBD2 TRBV7-3 TGTGCCAGCAGCCCATTAGCGGGAGGGCCCGGAGATACGCAGTATTTT CASSPLAGGPGDTQYF
TRBJ2-5 . TRBD2 TRBV4-1 TGCGCCAGCACCTCCCGACTAGCGGGGGGGGCCCAGTACTTC CASTSRLAGGAQYF
TRBJ1-5 . . TRBV19 TGTGCCAGTAGCGCCACAGGTCGACCCCAGCATTTT CASSATGRPQHF
TRBJ2-7 . TRBD2 TRBV2 TGTGCCAGCAGTACTTTGCCTAGCGGGAGGGGGGAGCAGTACTTC CASSTLPSGRGEQYF
TRBJ1-1 . . TRBV6-5 TGTGCCAGCAGTTACTCGACCCCGCAACCGAACACTGAAGCTTTCTTT CASSYSTPQPNTEAFF
TRBJ2-5 . TRBD2 TRBV5-1 TGCGCCAGCAGCCACCAGCGGGAGGGCCCAGAGACCCAGTACTTC CASSHQREGPETQYF
TRBJ2-1 . TRBD2 TRBV30 TGTGCCTGGAGGGGCGGGAGGGCGAGGTGGGATGAGCAGTTCTTC CAWRGGRARWDEQFF
TRBJ2-1 . TRBD1 TRBV28 TGTGCCAGCAGTCCTCCTCCGGGACAGGGGCACAATGAGCAGTTCTTC CASSPPPGQGHNEQFF
TRBJ2-7 . TRBD1 TRBV7-2 TGTGCCAGCAGCTCCGGACAGGGGGCTAGCGGGATATACTTC CASSSGQGASGIYF
TRBJ2-1 . . TRBV28 TGTGCCAGCAACTCCCCGGGGCGAAACAATGAGCAGTTCTTC CASNSPGRNNEQFF
TRBJ2-7 . . TRBV10-3 TGTGCCATCAGTGGGCCAGGGGGGAGTTACGAGCAGTACTTC CAISGPGGSYEQYF
TRBJ2-1 . . TRBV6-6 TGTGCCAGCAGTTACTCGAGCGGTATCGGTGAGCAGTTCTTC CASSYSSGIGEQFF
TRBJ1-3 . TRBD1 TRBV11-2 TGTGCCAGCAGCCCCGGACAGGGGTATGATGGAAACACCATATATTTT CASSPGQGYDGNTIYF
TRBJ2-1 once . TRBV11-2 TGTGCCAGCAGCTTAGGCCCGCTTTACAATGAGCAGTTCTTC CASSLGPLYNEQFF
TRBJ1-1 . . TRBV19 TGTGCCAGTAGTCCACAGGGAGCCCTAAACACTGAAGCTTTCTTT CASSPQGALNTEAFF
TRBJ2-1 . . TRBV5-1 TGCGCCAGCAGCCCCGACCAGAGCTCCTACAATGAGCAGTTCTTC CASSPDQSSYNEQFF
TRBJ1-5 . . TRBV28 TGTGCCAGCAGTTTATCATTCCAGAATCAGCCCCAGCATTTT CASSLSFQNQPQHF
TRBJ1-5 . . TRBV27 TGTGCCAGTAAAACCGGGCGAACCGGGCCCCAGCATTTT CASKTGRTGPQHF
TRBJ1-1 . TRBD1 TRBV18 TGTGCCAGCTCACCACGGTTGGGACAGGGGGTGGTTGTCACTGAAGCTTTCTTT CASSPRLGQGVVVTEAFF
TRBJ2-7 . . TRBV21-1 TGTGCCAGCAGCAAAGCGGAGGGTGGGGGACAGATGATCTACGAGCAGTACTTC CASSKAEGGGQMIYEQYF
TRBJ1-5 . . TRBV28 TGTGCCAGCAGTCCTCTTAGGACTGGTAGGTCCCAGCATTTT CASSPLRTGRSQHF
TRBJ2-3 . TRBD1 TRBV27 TGTGCCAGCAGGAATAACCGGGACAGAAGCACAGATACGCAGTATTTT CASRNNRDRSTDTQYF
TRBJ2-7 . TRBD1 TRBV19 TGTGCCAGTAGTAGGACAGGGTCCAACTACGAGCAGTACTTC CASSRTGSNYEQYF
TRBJ1-1 . . TRBV7-5 TGTGTCAGAAGCTTAGGCGCAGGAATATTCGGGAACACTGAAGCTTTCTTT CVRSLGAGIFGNTEAFF
TRBJ1-5 . . TRBV10-2 TGCGCCAGCAGTGCAGACAGAAGACACAATCAGCCCCAGCATTTT CASSADRRHNQPQHF
TRBJ2-7 once . TRBV5-6 TGTGCCAGCAGCTTGGGAGGCGAGCAGTACTTC CASSLGGEQYF
TRBJ2-7 . TRBD2 TRBV4-1 TGCGCCAGCAGCCGAGCGGGAGGGCCCGAGCAGTACTTC CASSRAGGPEQYF
TRBJ2-7 . TRBD2 TRBV11-1 TGTGCCAGCAGCTTAGCGGCAGGACTAGCGTTTGGCGAGCAGTACTTC CASSLAAGLAFGEQYF